This entry lists 30 T cell receptor beta chains sequenced from one sample in a study of T cells in Graves' hyperthyroidism and ophthalmopathy. Amplification of TCR beta CDR3 regions was performed using RNA transcripts as template. The study used the HTBI primer set for a first-round RT-PCR of the TCR CDR3. TCRdb used MiXCR to reprocess the multiplex PCR reads, holding one entry per CDR3 protein. The sample holds roughly 500,000 distinct CDR3 sequences; approximately 16% are singletons and the top ten take roughly 29%. Input material: blood. The receptors were gathered from a woman aged 25 to 39 with Graves' ophthalmopathy.

V usage is TRBV24-1 and J usage is TRBJ2-1; D gene unclear. Germline V gene data show CDR1 as KGHDR and CDR2 as SFDVKD. Trimming left V 4 bases short and J 2 bases short, with 11 bases between. There are 15 residues in the CDR3. The CDR3 spells CATSEVSPTYNEQFF. DNA of the CDR3: TGTGCCACCAGTGAGGTCTCGCCGACCTACAATGAGCAGTTCTTC.

This clonotype was seen ten or more times. The J gene is TRBJ2-7, the V gene TRBV6-2 or TRBV6-3, with D tentatively TRBD1 (5 bases). The germline V gene has CDR1 MNHEY and CDR2 SVGEGT. This CDR3 spans 14 amino acids. Trimming stripped 5 bases from V and 5 bases from J, with 16 bases between. CDR3 amino acids: CASSRSGQGHEQYF. CDR3 nucleotides: TGTGCCAGCAGTCGATCCGGGCAGGGCCACGAGCAGTACTTC.

This clonotype was seen a handful of times. CDR3 DNA: TGTGCCAGCAGCTTAGTGGGACAGGCGCACTATGGCTACACCTTC. Translation gives CASSLVGQAHYGYTF. The chain recombines TRBV7-8 with TRBJ1-2, with 8 positions matching TRBD1. CDR1 SGHVS and CDR2 FQNEAQ come from the germline V gene. V dropped 1 base and J dropped 3; count of bases not matched to a gene: 4. The CDR3 totals 15 residues.

V and J are TRBV5-8 and TRBJ1-2, with TRBD1 matching 7 bases. Germline V gene sequence: CDR1 SGHTS, CDR2 YDEGEE. The CDR3 length is 15 residues. V lost 1 base, J lost 2 bases, and 5 bases stayed unmatched. CDR3: CASSLRDSQNYGYTF. The DNA for the CDR3 is TGTGCCAGCAGCTTGAGGGACAGCCAGAACTATGGCTACACCTTC.

J is TRBJ2-2 and V is TRBV5-1, with no clear D. CDR3 length: 16 amino acids. Germline V gives CDR1 SGHRS, CDR2 YFSETQ. Trimming took 4 bases from V and 2 from J, leaving 15 bases between them. The CDR3 protein is CASSMSTPENTGELFF. The CDR3 DNA follows: TGCGCCAGCAGCATGTCGACGCCAGAAAACACCGGGGAGCTGTTTTTT. Full variable domain (rest looked up from reference TRBV5-1 and TRBJ2-2): KAGVTQTPRYLIKTRGQQVTLSCSPISGHRSVSWYQQTPGQGLQFLFEYFSETQRNKGNFPGRFSGRQFSNSRSEMNVSTLELGDSALYLCASSMSTPENTGELFFGEGSRLTVL.

In its sample, this clonotype was seen a few times. This chain joins TRBV28 and TRBJ2-1; no reliable D call. Trimming took 2 bases from V and 10 from J, leaving 6 bases between them. The CDR3 extends over 11 amino acids. CDR1 and CDR2 from the germline V gene are MDHEN and SYDVKM. CDR3 protein: CASSLIREQFF. The CDR3 DNA reads as TGTGCCAGCAGTTTAATCCGGGAGCAGTTCTTC.

There are many counts of this clonotype. The chain is built from TRBV20-1 and TRBJ1-5; D may be TRBD1 (5 bases). CDR1 and CDR2 from the germline V gene are DFQATT and SNEGSKA (reference sequence). V was clipped by 6 bases and J by 10 bases, with 25 bases between them. The CDR3 runs to 15 residues. The CDR3: CSARGTHPSNRPQHF. The CDR3 DNA is TGCAGTGCAAGGGGCACTCACCCGTCCAATCGCCCCCAGCATTTT.

This clonotype appeared a few times. V usage is TRBV5-1 and J usage is TRBJ1-1; D might be TRBD1 (5 bases). The germline CDR1 and CDR2 sequences are SGHRS and YFSETQ. This CDR3 has 16 amino acids. Trimming shortened V by 5 bases and J by 6 bases, and 23 bases separated the two germline ends. Written as DNA, the CDR3 is TGCGCCAGCAGATTTGGCCTGGGGGAAGGAAAGGCTGAAGCTTTCTTT. This encodes CASRFGLGEGKAEAFF. Looking up the rest from reference TRBV5-1 and TRBJ1-1 gives the full variable domain: KAGVTQTPRYLIKTRGQQVTLSCSPISGHRSVSWYQQTPGQGLQFLFEYFSETQRNKGNFPGRFSGRQFSNSRSEMNVSTLELGDSALYLCASRFGLGEGKAEAFFGQGTRLTVV.

Comment on this clonotype: This could be a read error, since a much larger clone is one nucleotide away. The genes are TRBV7-2 and TRBJ1-5; weak D call: TRBD1 (6 bases). The CDR3 extends over 15 amino acids. CDR1 is SGHTA, CDR2 FQGNSA, per germline. This chain's CDR3 is CASSTQGVGNHPQHF. DNA of the CDR3: TGTGCCAGCAGCACACAGGGTGTGGGCAATCATCCCCAGCATTTT. Based on the CDR3 plus reference TRBV7-2 and TRBJ1-5, the full variable domain is GAGVSQSPSNKVTEKGKDVELRCDPISGHTALYWYRQSLGQGLEFLIYFQGNSAPDKSGLPSDRFSAERTGGSVSTLTIQRTQQEDSAVYLCASSTQGVGNHPQHFGDGTRLSIL.

This clonotype was detected only a few times. The chain is built from TRBV4-1 and TRBJ2-1; D is perhaps TRBD1 (6 bases). The V end lost 1 base, the J end lost 1 base, and 11 bases lay between the germline ends. The CDR3 covers 16 residues. Germline V lookup: CDR1 MGHRA, CDR2 YSYEKL. CDR3 sequence reads: CASSQGDTRSYNEQFF. For the CDR3, the DNA is TGCGCCAGCAGCCAAGGGGACACGCGGTCCTACAATGAGCAGTTCTTC.

Details on this clonotype: This may come from a read error, since a much larger clone is one base off. V gene TRBV20-1 combines with J gene TRBJ2-5; D is perhaps TRBD2 (6 bases). CDR1 is DFQATT and CDR2 is SNEGSKA in the germline V gene (reference sequence). V lost 6 bases to trimming and J lost 5 bases, with 13 bases between them. This CDR3 is 12 amino acids long. Here the CDR3 reads CSALGGVETQYF. CDR3 bases: TGCAGTGCCTTGGGGGGTGTGGAGACCCAGTACTTC.

The V and J genes are TRBV20-1 and TRBJ2-5, with D tentatively TRBD2 (6 bases). V was trimmed by 6 bases and J by 2 bases, leaving 19 bases between them. This CDR3 is 15 amino acids long. In germline, CDR1 is DFQATT, CDR2 SNEGSKA (reference sequence). CDR3 coding DNA: TGCAGTGCCCTACCCACTCGGGAGAATCAAGAGACCCAGTACTTC. Protein product: CSALPTRENQETQYF.

This chain connects TRBV7-2 to TRBJ2-7; 10 bases are a match to TRBD1. The germline V gene has CDR1 SGHTA and CDR2 FQGNSA. The CDR3 has 15 residues. V was clipped by 5 bases and J by 5 bases; unmatched bases: 9. The chain's CDR3 is CASSNPRDRGNEQYF. The CDR3 DNA reads TGTGCCAGCAGCAACCCTCGGGACAGGGGCAACGAGCAGTACTTC.

The table lists this clonotype with many counts. This chain links TRBV3-1 with TRBJ1-1; a possible D gene is TRBD1 (6 bases). The V and J ends lost 6 bases and 5 bases respectively, with 16 bases between them. From germline, CDR1 is LGHDT and CDR2 YNNKEL (reference sequence). This CDR3 is built from 14 residues. CDR3 sequence reads: CASSYGQIRTEAFF. In DNA form, the CDR3 reads TGTGCCAGCAGTTACGGACAGATAAGGACTGAAGCTTTCTTT. Complete variable domain (other parts from reference TRBV3-1 and TRBJ1-1): DTAVSQTPKYLVTQMGNDKSIKCEQNLGHDTMYWYKQDSKKFLKIMFSYNNKELIINETVPNRFSPKSPDKAHLNLHINSLELGDSAVYFCASSYGQIRTEAFFGQGTRLTVV.

Only a few counts were recorded for this clonotype. The chain links TRBV5-6 to TRBJ1-5; 7 bases map to TRBD1. Losses at the gene ends were 0 bases for V and 2 bases for J; bases not matched to a gene: 2. This CDR3 has 15 residues. Germline CDR1 reads SGHDT; CDR2 reads YYEEEE. The CDR3 coding sequence is TGTGCCAGCAGCTTGGCAGGGGGTGGCAATCAGCCCCAGCATTTT. It specifies CASSLAGGGNQPQHF.

This clonotype has more than one count but fewer than ten. As DNA, the CDR3 is TGTGCCAGCAGCGCGAGGTCGGCCGGCTCCTACAATGAGCAGTTCTTC. It specifies CASSARSAGSYNEQFF. The chain couples TRBV9 to TRBJ2-1; unclear D gene. Per the germline V gene, CDR1 is SGDLS and CDR2 is YYNGEE. The CDR3 covers 16 residues. Deletions cut 3 bases from V and 0 bases from J, with 13 bases between.

This clonotype was counted a single time. The chain is built from TRBV20-1 and TRBJ1-6; D is possibly TRBD1 (5 bases). CDR3 length: 16 residues. CDR1 and CDR2 (germline): DFQATT, SNEGSKA (reference sequence). Trimming removed 0 bases from V and 5 bases from J, with 14 bases in between. The CDR3 here is CSARDDGGGNNSPLHF. CDR3 sequence (DNA): TGCAGTGCTAGAGACGATGGGGGGGGAAATAATTCACCCCTCCACTTT.

This clonotype has only a few counts. Possible read error: a much larger clone is one base away. The J gene is TRBJ2-1, the V gene TRBV20-1; D perhaps matches TRBD2 (5 bases). Germline CDR1 and CDR2: DFQATT and SNEGSKA (reference sequence). The CDR3 spans 13 residues. This chain's CDR3 is CSASSGSYSEQFF. The CDR3 coding sequence is TGCAGTGCTAGTTCGGGGTCCTACAGTGAGCAGTTCTTC.

This clonotype was observed at least ten times. CDR3 loop: CASRGEQPQHF. In nucleotides, the CDR3 is TGTGCCAGCAGGGGTGAGCAGCCCCAGCATTTT. The chain combines TRBV28 with TRBJ1-5; D unclear. The germline CDR1 and CDR2 sequences are MDHEN and SYDVKM. V was trimmed by 6 bases and J by 7 bases, leaving 7 bases between them. The CDR3 consists of 11 residues.

The chain couples TRBV7-2 to TRBJ2-3; a possible D gene is TRBD2 (5 bases). The CDR3 sequence is 13 residues long. The germline V gene encodes CDR1 SGHTA and CDR2 FQGNSA. Trimming pared 5 bases from V and 9 bases from J, leaving 15 bases between. The DNA of the CDR3 is TGTGCCAGCAGCCCCACTAGTAGCCGAACGCAGTATTTT. Translating gives CASSPTSSRTQYF.

This chain joins TRBV15 and TRBJ2-1; D is unclear. Germline CDR1 is LNHNV and CDR2 is YYDKDF (reference sequence). V dropped 0 bases and J dropped 9 bases, with 12 bases sitting between them. The CDR3 extends over 14 amino acids. The CDR3 protein is CATSRDLVGFEQFF. DNA for the CDR3: TGTGCCACCAGCAGAGATTTGGTAGGGTTTGAGCAGTTCTTC.

This clonotype showed up many times. This chain connects TRBV3-1 to TRBJ2-5; no reliable D call. The CDR3 has 17 amino acids. V was shortened by 0 bases and J by 2 bases, with 16 bases between the two germline ends. Per germline, CDR1 LGHDT and CDR2 YNNKEL (reference sequence). The CDR3 DNA reads as TGTGCCAGCAGCCAAGATCAGAGGCAGTGGCAACAAGAGACCCAGTACTTC. This gives the protein CASSQDQRQWQQETQYF.

A few counts support this clonotype. The rearrangement links TRBV10-3 to TRBJ1-1; D gene uncertain. The germline V gene has CDR1 ENHRY and CDR2 SYGVKD. This CDR3 has 13 amino acids. V shed 3 bases and J shed 0 bases, with 5 bases lying between them. CDR3 loop: CAISDEMNTEAFF. The CDR3 nucleotides are TGTGCCATCAGTGACGAGATGAACACTGAAGCTTTCTTT.

There are many counts of this clonotype. The chain couples TRBV28 to TRBJ2-7; weak D call: TRBD2 (6 bases). This CDR3 spans 16 amino acids. Germline CDR1 and CDR2: MDHEN and SYDVKM. Trimming stripped 6 bases from V and 5 bases from J, with 23 bases between. The CDR3 DNA reads TGTGCCAGCAGCCGAGCCGGGACTCCCGTTGGGAACGAGCAGTACTTC. It specifies CASSRAGTPVGNEQYF.

This clonotype has a count of ten or more. V and J are TRBV18 and TRBJ2-7, with 7 bases aligning to TRBD1. V dropped 5 bases and J dropped 0; count of bases not matched to a gene: 4. This CDR3 contains 14 residues. CDR1 is KGHSH and CDR2 is LQKENI in the germline V gene. This CDR3 reads CASSDDRASYEQYF. The DNA for the CDR3 is TGTGCCAGCTCAGATGACAGGGCCTCCTACGAGCAGTACTTC.

This clonotype came up many times. V usage is TRBV28 and J usage is TRBJ2-4; no firm D call. The germline V and J ends were trimmed by 3 bases and 2 bases, with 14 bases remaining between them. The length of the CDR3 is 16 residues. Germline CDR1 MDHEN, CDR2 SYDVKM. Written as DNA, the CDR3 is TGTGCCAGCAGTTTTAGGGTACGTTTGACCAAAAACATTCAGTACTTC. Translating it yields CASSFRVRLTKNIQYF.

The table lists this clonotype with many counts. The V call is TRBV7-2, the J call TRBJ2-7; a possible D gene is TRBD2 (5 bases). The CDR3 runs to 15 residues. Germline V gene data show CDR1 as SGHTA and CDR2 as FQGNSA. V lost 3 bases, J lost 3 bases, and 15 bases lay in between. CDR3 protein: CASSFIGSEDYEQYF. In DNA form, the CDR3 reads TGTGCCAGCAGCTTTATCGGGTCGGAGGACTACGAGCAGTACTTC.

The chain links TRBV20-1 to TRBJ1-6; a weak D match, TRBD1 (6 bases). The germline V and J ends were trimmed by 6 bases and 5 bases, with 20 bases remaining between them. CDR1 is DFQATT and CDR2 is SNEGSKA in the germline V gene (reference sequence). This CDR3 is built from 16 residues. Here the CDR3 DNA reads TGCAGTGCCCGGAACAGGGAGCGAATGGATAATTCACCCCTCCACTTT. Translated, it gives CSARNRERMDNSPLHF.

The V and J genes are TRBV19 and TRBJ2-6; possibly TRBD2 for D (5 bases). CDR3 length: 11 amino acids. CDR1 and CDR2 (germline): LNHDA, SQIVND (reference sequence). V shed 6 bases and J shed 10 bases, with 7 bases lying between them. DNA for the CDR3: TGTGCCAGTAGAGCGGTAAACGTCCTGACTTTC. This gives the protein CASRAVNVLTF.

This clonotype was detected a few times. This sequence joins TRBV20-1 and TRBJ1-1, with 11 bases matching TRBD1. Trimming cost V 5 bases and J 5 bases; bases outside gene matches: 10. The CDR3 consists of 15 residues. CDR1 and CDR2 (germline): DFQATT, SNEGSKA (reference sequence). The DNA of the CDR3 is TGCAGTGCTTGGGACAGGGGGGGACTTTTTACTGAAGCTTTCTTT. Protein: CSAWDRGGLFTEAFF.